Listed below are T cell receptor beta chains from one sample, sequenced in a study of blood T cell repertoires in COVID-19. Data came from immunoSEQ multiplex PCR; TCRdb stores just in-frame clones and leaves some out. The sample holds roughly 53,000 clones, about 76% seen once. Sequencing input: peripheral blood. These receptors all stem from a man over 45 with active or convalescent COVID-19. Each CDR3 is given with its conserved first and last residue. Clone size is not always given. Where it is, it says once, few, many or a class for expanded clones.

clone_size,v_call,j_call,cdr3_aa
NA,TRBV4-1,TRBJ2-4,CASSQDGVGANIQYF
NA,TRBV9,TRBJ2-7,CASSVVGTGLDEQYF
NA,TRBV3-1/TRBV3-2,TRBJ1-3,CASGPAGLTTPRSGNTIYF
NA,TRBV11-2,TRBJ2-3,CASSSLAGTGGTDTQYF
once,TRBV3-1/TRBV3-2,TRBJ2-7,CASSSSGTGAYEQYF
NA,TRBV2,TRBJ2-3,CASSVQRGDTDTQYF
NA,TRBV7-3,TRBJ2-5,CASSFQGGQETQYF
NA,TRBV12-3/TRBV12-4,TRBJ1-1,CASSLTGSTEAFF
few,TRBV11-2,TRBJ2-1,CASSALVAGSNEQFF
NA,TRBV11-3,TRBJ1-1,CASSFGGTNTEAFF
NA,TRBV10-3,TRBJ2-5,CAISESGGQGQKETQYF
NA,TRBV5-1,TRBJ1-2,CASSLGQPLQGYTF
NA,TRBV2,TRBJ2-7,CASDGGDYEQYF
once,TRBV30,TRBJ2-7,CAWSPVTGGYEQYF
NA,TRBV7-7,TRBJ1-1,CASRYIDRPNTEAFF
once,TRBV15,TRBJ2-1,CATSSILVSNNEQFF
few,TRBV27,TRBJ2-2,CASSLQPTGTGELFF
NA,TRBV10-3,TRBJ2-2,CAISPTSGTGELFF
NA,TRBV2,TRBJ2-5,CASGGTGGETQYF
NA,TRBV4-1,TRBJ2-7,CASSQATGGYEQYF
NA,TRBV2,TRBJ2-5,CASTSSSGETQYF
medium-sized,TRBV2,TRBJ2-7,CASAEVREQYF
NA,TRBV19,TRBJ2-1,CASSTRTSGSSYNEQFF
NA,TRBV12-5,TRBJ1-6,CASGLEVQGGSPLHF
NA,TRBV10-3,TRBJ2-1,CAISDKEAAGVNEQFF
NA,TRBV7-3,TRBJ2-1,CASSLGLPAYNEQFF
NA,TRBV19,TRBJ1-5,CASSPGLGYQPQHF
NA,TRBV5-1,TRBJ2-5,CASSFAGGAETQYF
NA,TRBV15,TRBJ2-2,CATSSLGLAAGELFF
NA,TRBV7-3,TRBJ2-7,CASSLGQGPLDEQYF
NA,TRBV6-1,TRBJ1-5,CASSDGTRSNQPQHF
NA,TRBV3-1/TRBV3-2,TRBJ2-1,CASSQGVLAGEGSEQFF
NA,TRBV18,TRBJ2-3,CASSPIQGGATDTQYF
few,TRBV5-1,TRBJ2-2,CASSPFGAGGGAGELFF
NA,TRBV12-3/TRBV12-4,TRBJ1-3,CASGRGSGNTIYF
once,TRBV5-1,TRBJ2-4,CASSLALGEDIQYF
NA,TRBV18,TRBJ2-7,CASSPRPDSAYEQYF
NA,TRBV5-6,TRBJ2-1,CASSPAGTGEQFF
NA,TRBV5-1,TRBJ2-1,CASSAGTSANNEQFF
NA,TRBV27,TRBJ2-1,CASSSASGVAMGEQFF
NA,TRBV5-1,TRBJ1-3,CASSSGRTRDTIYF
NA,TRBV3-1/TRBV3-2,TRBJ1-1,CASSLRTGVMNTEAFF
NA,TRBV28,TRBJ1-2,CASGLGGYGYTF
NA,TRBV5-5,TRBJ2-7,CASWGQGGYEQYF
NA,TRBV6-2/TRBV6-3,TRBJ2-1,CASSLAGDRNEQFF
NA,TRBV2,TRBJ1-5,CASSPVGDRGSQRNQPQHF
NA,TRBV5-6,TRBJ2-5,CASSLAWDRVETQYF
few,TRBV12-3/TRBV12-4,TRBJ2-1,CASRATDNEQFF
NA,TRBV5-6,TRBJ1-4,CASSFQGAEKLFF
once,TRBV11-2,TRBJ2-1,CASSLDRGEQFF
few,TRBV11-2,TRBJ1-2,CASSGPGQLWGYTF
NA,TRBV4-2,TRBJ2-1,CASSQDRAYNEQFF
NA,TRBV5-1,TRBJ1-1,CASSHAGNTEAFF
NA,TRBV7-8,TRBJ2-7,CASSLGDRDAEQYF
NA,TRBV5-8,TRBJ2-1,CASAGTSGGPNEQFF
NA,TRBV6-5,TRBJ2-1,CASCSGSSYNEQFF
NA,TRBV3-1/TRBV3-2,TRBJ1-1,CASSQDRGYNTEAFF
NA,TRBV2,TRBJ2-2,CASSDDFRGRPGELFF
NA,TRBV5-1,TRBJ2-1,CASSYTPGQANNEQFF
NA,TRBV30,TRBJ2-6,CAWRKDSNVLTF